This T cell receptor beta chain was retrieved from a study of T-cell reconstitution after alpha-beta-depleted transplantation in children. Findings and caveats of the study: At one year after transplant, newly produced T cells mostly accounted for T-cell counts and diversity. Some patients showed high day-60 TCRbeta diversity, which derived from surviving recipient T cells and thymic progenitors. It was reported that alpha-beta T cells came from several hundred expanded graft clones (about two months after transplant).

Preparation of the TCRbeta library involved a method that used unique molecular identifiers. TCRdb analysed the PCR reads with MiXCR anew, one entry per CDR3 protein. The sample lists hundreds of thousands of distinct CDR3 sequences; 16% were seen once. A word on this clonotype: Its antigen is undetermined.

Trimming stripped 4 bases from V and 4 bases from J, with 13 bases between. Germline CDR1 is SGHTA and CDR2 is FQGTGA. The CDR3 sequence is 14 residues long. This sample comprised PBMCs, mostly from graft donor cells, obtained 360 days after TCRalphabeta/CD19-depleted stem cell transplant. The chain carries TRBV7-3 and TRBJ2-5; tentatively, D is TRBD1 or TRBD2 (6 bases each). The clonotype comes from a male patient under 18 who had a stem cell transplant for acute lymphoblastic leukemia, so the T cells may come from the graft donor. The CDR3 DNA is TGTGCCAGCAGCTCAACAGGGCGGGGAGAGACCCAGTACTTC. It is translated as CASSSTGRGETQYF.